The T cell receptor beta chain under discussion was sequenced for a study of monozygotic twins with inflammatory bowel disease. Study results and limitations: Cells of different T cell subtypes could not be told apart. Repertoire similarity did not differ between concordant and discordant twins, perhaps due to limited power. Lower TCRbeta diversity (inverse Simpson) was seen in IBD patients than in healthy co-twins.

TCR libraries each used 3,000 to 4,000 ng of total RNA. Each CDR3 protein gets one entry in TCRdb, which reprocessed the 5' RACE reads and gives no DNA. This sample's table has 120,000 to 150,000 distinct CDR3 sequences. About this clonotype itself: As yet, its antigen is unknown.

CDR3 size: 14 residues. CDR1 is SGHRS, CDR2 YFSETQ, per germline. Sequenced material: blood. V is TRBV5-1 and J is TRBJ1-2; TCRdb's assignment of TRBD1 cannot be checked, as there is no DNA. The sequence was collected from a human donor with ulcerative colitis or Crohn's disease, or a healthy co-twin of an affected twin (not recorded which). CDR3 sequence reads: CASSFTDRADGYTF.